This record looks at one T cell receptor beta chain sequence and its context. Its antigen is unidentified. Researchers prepared the TCRbeta library using unique molecular identifiers, the study reports. TCRdb reprocessed the PCR reads via MiXCR and lists one record per CDR3 protein. The data contain some 830,000 distinct CDR3 sequences, about 16% of them singletons. The data stem from a study of T-cell reconstitution after alpha-beta-depleted transplantation in children. Study-wide results and limits: T cells produced anew were the main source of T-cell counts and diversity one year after transplant. Several hundred graft clones that had expanded were reportedly the source of alpha-beta T cells about two months after transplant.

Looked up from germline, CDR1 is MGHRA and CDR2 is YSYEKL. This CDR3 is built from 14 residues. The V end lost 8 bases, the J end lost 4 bases, and 16 bases lay between the germline ends. V and J are TRBV4-1 and TRBJ2-3, with D hard to call. This receptor was obtained from a male patient younger than 18 who had a stem cell transplant for acute lymphoblastic leukemia, so the T cells may come from the graft donor. This specimen consisted of PBMCs, mostly from graft donor cells, obtained 360 days after TCRalphabeta/CD19-depleted stem cell transplant. Here the CDR3 DNA reads TGCGCCAGCGGGCGTAGCCTTACCGCAGATACGCAGTATTTT. Amino acids: CASGRSLTADTQYF.